The present T cell receptor (beta chain) was sequenced within a study of shared clonotypes between healthy human individuals. Study observations and caveats: The sharing of 4.5% to 5.5% of naive CD4 clonotypes was seen across several donors.

Method: immunoSEQ multiplex PCR; TCRdb's copy keeps in-frame clones and lacks some. This repertoire shows hundreds of thousands of clones, about 80% found once; its top ten account for roughly 2%. As for this clone: Its specificity is unknown.

Germline lookup yields CDR1 MNHEY and CDR2 SMNVEV (reference sequence). This CDR3 has 14 amino acids. V was clipped by 4 bases and J by 3 bases; unmatched bases: 4. The chain combines TRBV27 with TRBJ2-3, with 7 bases identical to TRBD1. Sequencing was performed on memory CD4+ T cells sorted from blood. Indicated subset: CD45RA-negative fraction. This receptor was taken from a woman aged 25 to 39 in good health. The CDR3 nucleotides read TGTGCCAGCAGTTCTTGGACAGGAACAGATACGCAGTATTTT. Translation gives CASSSWTGTDTQYF.